This T cell receptor (beta chain) was observed in a study of OX40 agonist ivuxolimab in advanced cancers. Generated by immunoSEQ multiplex PCR, the TCRdb table keeps only in-frame clones and is missing some. The table has about 12,000 clones, roughly 81% seen once. With 0 bases clipped from V and 4 bases from J, the junction kept 8 bases outside the gene matches. The germline gives CDR1 SGDLS, CDR2 YYNGEE. The CDR3 is 17 residues long. The receptor comes from an adult with an advanced solid tumor such as melanoma, head and neck, liver or kidney cancer. This sequence joins TRBV9 and TRBJ2-3, with 10 bases matching TRBD2. Material: CD4+ or CD8+ T cells sorted from blood, obtained in a trial of the OX40 agonist ivuxolimab. DNA for the CDR3: TGTGCCAGCAGCGTAGCTGCTCTAGCGGGAGTCTCAGATACGCAGTATTTT. Protein: CASSVAALAGVSDTQYF.